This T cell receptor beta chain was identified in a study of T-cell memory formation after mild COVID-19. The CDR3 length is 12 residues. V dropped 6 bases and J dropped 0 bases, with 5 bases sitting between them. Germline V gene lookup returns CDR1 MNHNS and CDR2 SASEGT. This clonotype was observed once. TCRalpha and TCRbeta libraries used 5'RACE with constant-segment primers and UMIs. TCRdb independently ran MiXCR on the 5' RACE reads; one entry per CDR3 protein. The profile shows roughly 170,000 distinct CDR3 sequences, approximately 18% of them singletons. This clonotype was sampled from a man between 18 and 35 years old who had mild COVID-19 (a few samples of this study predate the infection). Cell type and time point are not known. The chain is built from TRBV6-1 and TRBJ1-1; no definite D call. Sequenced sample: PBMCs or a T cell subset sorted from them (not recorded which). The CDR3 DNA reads TGTGCCAGCAGGAGCTTGAACACTGAAGCTTTCTTT. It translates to CASRSLNTEAFF.